Listed below are T cell receptor beta chains from one sample, sequenced in a study of patients and donors after allogeneic stem cell transplantation. TCRdb ran MiXCR on the RT-PCR reads and lists one entry per CDR3 protein. The sample yields about 200,000 distinct CDR3 sequences, about 38% seen once. The specimen sequenced was blood, either unsorted or a sorted T cell fraction (not recorded which). The receptors derive from a human donor who was either an allogeneic HSCT recipient or a stem cell or donor lymphocyte infusion donor (not recorded which). It is not recorded whose cells these are; they may come from a transplant donor. Each CDR3 is given with its conserved first and last residue. The D gene is left open where the match is weak. The listing skips clone size in some rows; elsewhere it reads once, few, many or a size class.

size,J,D,V,DNA,CDR3
.,TRBJ2-3,.,TRBV3-1,TGTGCCAGCAGCCAAGATCCAAGCACAGATACGCAGTATTTT,CASSQDPSTDTQYF
.,TRBJ1-2,.,TRBV29-1,TGCAGCGTTGAAGAGTATGGCTACACCTTC,CSVEEYGYTF
few,TRBJ1-6,.,TRBV20-1,TGCAGTGCTAAGGGACAACTTCATTCACCCCTCCACTTT,CSAKGQLHSPLHF
.,TRBJ1-1,.,TRBV4-3,TGCGCCAGCAGCCAGCAGGGGTCAACTGAAGCTTTCTTT,CASSQQGSTEAFF
.,TRBJ2-1,.,TRBV28,TGTGCCAGCAGTTTCGTGGGTAAAATAGGTCACTATGAGCAGTTCTTC,CASSFVGKIGHYEQFF
.,TRBJ2-5,.,TRBV4-2,TGTGCCAGCAGCCAAGATTACGCGTCCTTCGGGACCCAGTACTTC,CASSQDYASFGTQYF
few,TRBJ1-3,TRBD1,TRBV12-3/TRBV12-4,TGTGCCAGCAGTCTATCAACAGGGGTTGGAAACACCATATATTTT,CASSLSTGVGNTIYF
.,TRBJ2-7,TRBD1,TRBV5-1,TGCGCCAGCAGCTTTACAGGGGTTGCAACCTACGAGCAGTACTTC,CASSFTGVATYEQYF
.,TRBJ2-7,.,TRBV5-1,TGCGCCAGCGATGTTGTTGGCGAGCAGTACTTC,CASDVVGEQYF
.,TRBJ1-1,.,TRBV29-1,TGCAGCGCCACCGTCCACTCGAACACTGAAGCTTTCTTT,CSATVHSNTEAFF
.,TRBJ1-6,.,TRBV5-1,TGCGCCAGCAGCGTGGAGGGTAATTCACCCCTCCACTTT,CASSVEGNSPLHF
few,TRBJ1-2,TRBD1,TRBV20-1,TGCAGTGCTACCCCCCCGACAGGGTTGGTAGTAATTAACTATGGCTACACCTTC,CSATPPTGLVVINYGYTF
.,TRBJ1-2,.,TRBV10-3,TGTGCCATCAGCGTAGGCAGGGGCTATGGCTACACCTTC,CAISVGRGYGYTF
.,TRBJ2-2,.,TRBV3-1,TGTGCCAGCAGACCCCCGACAGCTTTTAACGGGGAGCTGTTTTTT,CASRPPTAFNGELFF
few,TRBJ1-2,TRBD1,TRBV20-1,TGCAGTGCTGGACAGGGGCACGACGGCTACACCTTC,CSAGQGHDGYTF
.,TRBJ1-2,.,TRBV11-2,TGTGCCAGCAGCTTATTACGGGACTATGGCTACACCTTC,CASSLLRDYGYTF
few,TRBJ1-6,.,TRBV6-2/TRBV6-3,TGTGCCAGCCGGGACATCAATTCACCCCTCCACTTT,CASRDINSPLHF
.,TRBJ2-1,.,TRBV10-3,TGTGCCATCAGACAGCCTATGGCCGGATTGAGCAATGAGCAGTTCTTC,CAIRQPMAGLSNEQFF
.,TRBJ1-6,.,TRBV7-8,TGTGCCAGCAGCTTCGCTGACAGTGGTGGCTATAATTCACCCCTCCACTTT,CASSFADSGGYNSPLHF
.,TRBJ2-2,.,TRBV6-5,TGTGCCAGCTCCCTACAGGGAGGGACCGGGGAGCTGTTTTTT,CASSLQGGTGELFF
few,TRBJ1-2,.,TRBV20-1,TGCAGTGCTAGGGAGCCTCTGGGCGTGCTGGGCTACACCTTC,CSAREPLGVLGYTF
few,TRBJ1-6,.,TRBV9,TGTGCCAGCAGCGCCAATCCCGGGGGTAATTCACCCCTCCACTTT,CASSANPGGNSPLHF
.,TRBJ1-2,.,TRBV4-2,TGTGCCAGCAGCCAAGCGGCCCGGGGAGCTGGCTACACCTTC,CASSQAARGAGYTF
.,TRBJ1-4,.,TRBV4-1,TGCGCCAGCAGTGGCAATGAAAAACTGTTTTTT,CASSGNEKLFF
.,TRBJ2-2,.,TRBV20-1,TGCAGTGCTAGAGATAATGCAGTTTTGAACACCGGGGAGCTGTTTTTT,CSARDNAVLNTGELFF
few,TRBJ1-5,.,TRBV4-1,TGCGCCAGCAGCCAAGATGTGAGCAGGGACAATCAGCCCCAGCATTTT,CASSQDVSRDNQPQHF
.,TRBJ1-4,TRBD1,TRBV20-1,TGCAGTGCTCCGGGACAGGGGAGGGAAAAACTGTTTTTT,CSAPGQGREKLFF
few,TRBJ1-1,.,TRBV5-1,TGCGCCAGCAGCAGCGGGCCGATGAACACTGAAGCTTTCTTT,CASSSGPMNTEAFF
.,TRBJ1-5,.,TRBV5-1,TGCGCCAGCAGCTTGGAGACAGGAAGCAATCAGCCCCAGCATTTT,CASSLETGSNQPQHF
.,TRBJ1-2,.,TRBV7-8,TGTGCCAGCAGCTTAGTCGACCGAACCCCTCCGGGCTACACCTTC,CASSLVDRTPPGYTF
.,TRBJ1-5,.,TRBV4-2,TGTGCCAGCAGCCAAGGGGGCCTTCAGGAGCCCCAGCATTTT,CASSQGGLQEPQHF
.,TRBJ2-7,TRBD1,TRBV4-1,TGCGCCAGCAGCCAAGATCCGACAGGGTGGGGCGAGCAGTACTTC,CASSQDPTGWGEQYF
few,TRBJ1-2,.,TRBV6-5,TGTGCCAGCAGTGGAGAGTACCGAGGGGAAAACTATGGCTACACCTTC,CASSGEYRGENYGYTF
.,TRBJ2-3,TRBD2,TRBV20-1,TGCAGTGCTATCGGACTAGCGGGGGGCACAGATACGCAGTATTTT,CSAIGLAGGTDTQYF
once,TRBJ2-3,.,TRBV29-1,TGCAGCGTTGAACAAAACCAACATACGCAGTATTTT,CSVEQNQHTQYF
.,TRBJ2-2,.,TRBV6-5,TGTGCCAGCACAGGACAGTACGGGGAGCTGTTTTTT,CASTGQYGELFF
few,TRBJ2-7,.,TRBV5-1,TGCGCCAGCAGCTTGGGTTCTGGCTACGAGCAGTACTTC,CASSLGSGYEQYF
once,TRBJ2-5,.,TRBV4-1,TGCGCCAGCAGCCTGGGCTCGGGTTCCTTCCAAGAGACCCAGTACTTC,CASSLGSGSFQETQYF
.,TRBJ2-3,TRBD1,TRBV28,TGTGCCAGCAAACAGGGGAACACAGATACGCAGTATTTT,CASKQGNTDTQYF
.,TRBJ1-5,.,TRBV25-1,TGTGCCAGCAGTGACCCCGATAGCAATCAGCCCCAGCATTTT,CASSDPDSNQPQHF
.,TRBJ2-2,TRBD2,TRBV7-9,TGTGCCAGCTCCCCCAGCGGGGTTGGGGAGCTGTTTTTT,CASSPSGVGELFF
.,TRBJ2-5,.,TRBV6-6,TGTGCCAGCAGTCGCGACGCGACTACCTGGGGGACCCAGTACTTC,CASSRDATTWGTQYF
few,TRBJ1-1,.,TRBV5-1,TGTGCCAGCAGCTTAGAGGGGGCTGAAGCTTTCTTT,CASSLEGAEAFF
few,TRBJ2-2,TRBD1,TRBV29-1,TGCAGCGCCCGAAGGCCGGGACAGAAGACCGGGGAGCTGTTTTTT,CSARRPGQKTGELFF
.,TRBJ2-2,TRBD1,TRBV24-1,TGTGCCACCAGTGATTTGGGGACAGTTTGGAACACCGGGGAGCTGTTTTTT,CATSDLGTVWNTGELFF
few,TRBJ1-1,.,TRBV6-5,TGTGCCAGCAGCCGAGGTCGGAGGGACGGCACTGAAGCTTTCTTT,CASSRGRRDGTEAFF
.,TRBJ1-2,.,TRBV20-1,TGCAGTGCTAGAGATCATGAGGTTTGGAGCTACACCTTC,CSARDHEVWSYTF
.,TRBJ2-3,.,TRBV29-1,TGCAGCGTTGGGGACCCCTTCCGCACAGATACGCAGTATTTT,CSVGDPFRTDTQYF
.,TRBJ2-6,.,TRBV10-3,TGTGCCATCAGTGAGCTATCCGGGCCTGGGGCCAACGTCCTGACTTTC,CAISELSGPGANVLTF
.,TRBJ1-1,.,TRBV5-1,TGCGCCAGCAGCTTAGAGGACGCGAATACTGAAGCTTTCTTT,CASSLEDANTEAFF
.,TRBJ1-1,.,TRBV4-1,TGCGCCAGCAGCCAAGAGCCAGAGGTTTACACTGAAGCTTTCTTT,CASSQEPEVYTEAFF
.,TRBJ2-3,.,TRBV12-3/TRBV12-4,TGTGCCAGCAGTTTTTTTATCGGGGGTGGAGATACGCAGTATTTT,CASSFFIGGGDTQYF
few,TRBJ2-5,TRBD1,TRBV28,TGTGCCAGCAGTTTGACAGGGGAGGAGACCCAGTACTTC,CASSLTGEETQYF
few,TRBJ1-4,TRBD1,TRBV6-5,TGTGCCAGCAGTTACTCCAGGATGCAGGGGGCAGGGGAACTGTTTTTT,CASSYSRMQGAGELFF
.,TRBJ2-3,TRBD2,TRBV6-2/TRBV6-3,TGTGCCAGCAGGACTAGCGGGGGAGGAGATACGCAGTATTTT,CASRTSGGGDTQYF
.,TRBJ1-5,.,TRBV20-1,TGCAGCTTAGGGAGTGAGAGCAATCAGCCCCAGCATTTT,CSLGSESNQPQHF
.,TRBJ1-3,.,TRBV4-1,TGCGCCAGCAGCCCTCCCCCGCCGGGACTCTCTGGAAACACCATATATTTT,CASSPPPPGLSGNTIYF
few,TRBJ1-1,.,TRBV24-1,TGTGCCACCAGTGATACGGGCAGCCCGAACACTGAAGCTTTCTTT,CATSDTGSPNTEAFF
.,TRBJ1-3,.,TRBV4-2,TGTGCCAGCAGCCAAGATTTAGGGCCCCGCGCCACCATATATTTT,CASSQDLGPRATIYF